This entry lists 23 T cell receptor beta chains sequenced from one sample in a study of blood T cells in healthy people across ages (dated by TCRdb to the mid-2010s). The library came from 5' RACE. Sequencing relied on an Illumina HiSeq 2500. The second PCR ran for roughly 7 to 12 cycles and used a J-beta primer mix along with a sample-barcoded 5' primer. The public reads were reanalyzed by TCRdb: fastp trimming at Q25, MiXCR alignment, in-frame beta chains only. Entries are consolidated by CDR3 protein sequence, retaining the most common genes and DNA. This sample lists about 1.1 million distinct CDR3 sequences; more than 30% were detected once. Of the sample, around 13% is held by the ten largest clones. The sample comprised blood. Receptors originate from a man between 18 and 29 years old in good health.

This rearrangement joins TRBV7-2 to TRBJ2-1; no definite D call. Trimming stripped 1 base from V and 4 bases from J, with 11 bases between. The length of the CDR3 is 15 residues. Germline assignment: CDR1 SGHTA and CDR2 FQGNSA. CDR3 in DNA: TGTGCCAGCAGCTTAGTAAATAGCCCTTACAATGAGCAGTTCTTC. Amino acid sequence: CASSLVNSPYNEQFF.

With regard to this clonotype: A read error is possible here, since a much larger clone lies one base away. V is TRBV29-1 and J is TRBJ2-3; no firm D call. Germline CDR1 is SQVTM and CDR2 is ANQGSEA. Trimming shortened V by 2 bases and J by 1 base, and 13 bases separated the two germline ends. The CDR3 loop spans 15 amino acids. The CDR3 loop reads CSVEPPAQGTDTQYF. CDR3 DNA sequence: TGCAGCGTTGAACCGCCGGCTCAGGGCACAGATACGCAGTATTTT.

The CDR3 sequence: CASSQVVGQPRTGELFF. Here the CDR3 DNA reads TGCGCCAGCAGCCAAGTAGTAGGACAACCCAGGACCGGGGAGCTGTTTTTT. The chain carries TRBV4-1 and TRBJ2-2; D might be TRBD1 (5 bases). This CDR3 contains 17 residues. Per germline, CDR1 MGHRA and CDR2 YSYEKL. Trimming took 1 base from V and 5 from J, leaving 17 bases between them.

In DNA, the CDR3 is TGTGCCAGCAGCTGGGGCGGAAGCTCCTACGAGCAGTACTTC. This sequence encodes CASSWGGSSYEQYF. V and J are TRBV6-2 or TRBV6-3 and TRBJ2-7; D perhaps matches TRBD1 (5 bases). This CDR3 is 14 amino acids long. Per the germline V gene, CDR1 is MNHEY and CDR2 is SVGEGT. V was clipped by 6 bases and J by 0 bases, with 12 bases between them.

A word on this clonotype: The germline gene is not matched at one end of the junction; a read error may be the cause. V is TRBV19 and J is TRBJ2-2, with D perhaps TRBD1 (6 bases). Germline V CDR1 and CDR2: LNHDA, SQIVND (reference sequence). The CDR3 length is 15 residues. Here the CDR3 reads CASSTPWTESGELFF. CDR3 nucleotide sequence: TGTGCCAGTAGTACTCCTTGGACAGAATCCGGCGAGCTGTTTTTT.

This clonotype has only a few counts. This rearrangement joins TRBV6-5 to TRBJ1-4, with TRBD1 matching over 8 bases. This CDR3 contains 16 residues. Germline V gene data show CDR1 as MNHEY and CDR2 as SVGAGI. The V segment lost 5 bases and the J segment 6 bases; nucleotides outside the gene matches: 11. The CDR3 nucleotides read TGTGCCAGCAGTACCCATCGACAGGGGAGAGATGAAAAACTGTTTTTT. Translated: CASSTHRQGRDEKLFF.

V gene TRBV5-8 combines with J gene TRBJ1-2; perhaps TRBD1 as D (5 bases). The germline V gene encodes CDR1 SGHTS and CDR2 YDEGEE. V shed 0 bases and J shed 4 bases, with 13 bases lying between them. This CDR3 has 15 amino acids. CDR3 residues: CASSLVMEGIYGYTF. CDR3 DNA: TGTGCCAGCAGCTTGGTGATGGAGGGGATCTATGGCTACACCTTC. The variable domain in full, with the rest retrieved from reference TRBV5-8 and TRBJ1-2, is EAGVTQSPTHLIKTRGQQATLRCSPISGHTSVYWYQQALGLGLQFLLWYDEGEERNRGNFPPRFSGRQFPNYSSELNVNALELEDSALYLCASSLVMEGIYGYTFGSGTRLTVV.

This clonotype was seen at least ten times. The chain joins TRBV28 to TRBJ1-1, with TRBD1 as a possible D gene (6 bases). Germline CDR1 is MDHEN and CDR2 is SYDVKM. The CDR3 is 14 amino acids. V lost 3 bases and J lost 5, with 13 bases in between. The CDR3 region has the DNA TGTGCCAGCAGTTTGTTGGGGGCGCGTACTGAAGCTTTCTTT. It translates to CASSLLGARTEAFF.

The DNA of the CDR3 is TGTGCCAGCAGCCAAGAATTCACAGACGCGGGCAATCAGCCCCAGCATTTT. Its protein product is CASSQEFTDAGNQPQHF. The chain uses TRBV4-2 and TRBJ1-5; unclear D gene. The V gene's germline CDR1 is LGHNA and CDR2 YNFKEQ. The CDR3 runs 17 residues. Between the trimmed V and J ends, which lost 0 bases and 2 bases, there was a span of 14 bases.

The V call is TRBV20-1, the J call TRBJ2-5; 9 positions agree with TRBD2. Near its end, the DNA agrees better with TRBJ2-7, so the J call may be wrong. Germline assignment: CDR1 DFQATT and CDR2 SNEGSKA (reference sequence). The CDR3 is 15 amino acids. The CDR3 reads CSARGPMTSGYEQYF. CDR3 DNA: TGCAGTGCTAGAGGACCCATGACTAGCGGCTACGAGCAGTACTTC.

The chain joins TRBV6-1 to TRBJ1-5; possibly TRBD1 for D (5 bases). The CDR3 spans 13 residues. Trimming pared 10 bases from V and 3 bases from J, leaving 13 bases between. Germline values: CDR1 MNHNS, CDR2 SASEGT. CDR3 in amino acids: CATGPCDNQPQHF. The CDR3 nucleotides read TGTGCCACGGGGCCCTGTGACAATCAGCCCCAGCATTTT.

This clonotype was seen at least ten times. The chain couples TRBV7-2 to TRBJ1-5; D ambiguous. V shed 5 bases and J shed 2 bases, with 25 bases lying between them. Looked up from germline, CDR1 is SGHTA and CDR2 is FQGNSA. The CDR3 runs 19 residues. The CDR3 DNA reads as TGTGCCAGCAGCCTTAGCGCCCGGACGGGTTTGGGTGGCAATCAGCCCCAGCATTTT. This codes for CASSLSARTGLGGNQPQHF.

The chain is built from TRBV12-3 or TRBV12-4 and TRBJ2-1; D unresolved. The CDR3 length is 13 residues. The germline V and J ends were trimmed by 5 bases and 10 bases, with 15 bases remaining between them. In DNA, the CDR3 is TGTGCCAGCAGTCCGGACCCTCTGGGGGAGCAGTTCTTC. Translating it yields CASSPDPLGEQFF.

CDR3 coding DNA: TGTGCCAGCAGCTGGACCGGGGGTCGGGACACTGAAGCTTTCTTT. It translates to CASSWTGGRDTEAFF. This chain links TRBV7-2 with TRBJ1-1; a weak D match, TRBD1 (5 bases). Germline CDR1 is SGHTA and CDR2 is FQGNSA. Trimming removed 4 bases from V and 3 bases from J, with 15 bases in between. The CDR3 is 15 amino acids.

In its sample, this clonotype was seen a few times. This rearrangement joins TRBV5-1 to TRBJ2-2; no reliable D call. V gave up 5 bases and J gave up 3 bases, with 23 bases separating them. This CDR3 spans 18 amino acids. Germline CDR1 is SGHRS and CDR2 is YFSETQ. CDR3 sequence (DNA): TGCGCCAGCAGATCCGATTCGGGTGAGCGTTATGACACCGGGGAGCTGTTTTTT. Translated, it gives CASRSDSGERYDTGELFF.

This clonotype was detected only a few times. The rearrangement links TRBV6-1 to TRBJ1-4, with 7 bases matching TRBD1. The V gene end was trimmed by 7 bases and the J gene end by 5 bases; junction bases not matched to a gene: 7. CDR3 length: 14 residues. The germline gives CDR1 MNHNS, CDR2 SASEGT. In nucleotides, the CDR3 is TGTGCCAGCACCGAGGGGGCGCGGAATGAAAAACTGTTTTTT. This translates into CASTEGARNEKLFF.

The rearrangement joins TRBV4-3 to TRBJ2-3; D is unclear. This CDR3 comprises 13 residues. V lost 1 base to trimming and J lost 4 bases, with 6 bases between them. Germline loops: CDR1 LGHNA, CDR2 YSLEER. DNA for the CDR3: TGCGCCAGCAGCCAAGCCCCCGCAGATACGCAGTATTTT. This encodes CASSQAPADTQYF.

This clonotype was found a few times. V gene TRBV5-6 combines with J gene TRBJ2-1; D gene unclear. In germline, CDR1 is SGHDT, CDR2 YYEEEE. The CDR3 has 15 amino acids. Trimming cost V 0 bases and J 4 bases, with 11 bases left between them. The CDR3 region is CASSLVAGFYNEQFF. The DNA of the CDR3 is TGTGCCAGCAGCTTGGTGGCAGGATTTTACAATGAGCAGTTCTTC.

This chain links TRBV5-1 with TRBJ2-4; TRBD1 or TRBD2 may be the D gene (5 bases each). The V gene's germline CDR1 is SGHRS and CDR2 YFSETQ. V dropped 4 bases and J dropped 2 bases, with 16 bases sitting between them. There are 16 residues in the CDR3. CDR3 sequence (DNA): TGCGCCAGCAGCCCACGGACCTCGGGGCCCAAAAACATTCAGTACTTC. Translated, it gives CASSPRTSGPKNIQYF. Full variable domain (rest looked up from reference TRBV5-1 and TRBJ2-4): KAGVTQTPRYLIKTRGQQVTLSCSPISGHRSVSWYQQTPGQGLQFLFEYFSETQRNKGNFPGRFSGRQFSNSRSEMNVSTLELGDSALYLCASSPRTSGPKNIQYFGAGTRLSVL.

CDR3: CSARDPSGGAMQPQHF. For the CDR3, the DNA is TGCAGTGCTAGAGATCCCTCCGGAGGGGCGATGCAGCCCCAGCATTTT. V usage is TRBV20-1 and J usage is TRBJ1-5; tentatively, D is TRBD1 (5 bases). This CDR3 has 16 amino acids. Trimming took 0 bases from V and 7 from J, leaving 19 bases between them. The germline V gene encodes CDR1 DFQATT and CDR2 SNEGSKA (reference sequence).

This clonotype was picked up many times. The CDR3 is CASSPRDRFYNEQYF. CDR3 sequence (DNA): TGTGCCAGCAGTCCCCGGGACAGGTTCTACAATGAGCAGTACTTC. The chain carries TRBV28 and TRBJ2-1, with 8 bases identical to TRBD1. The J call is uncertain, as TRBJ2-7 better fits the DNA end. The CDR3 covers 15 residues. Germline-derived CDR1 and CDR2 are MDHEN and SYDVKM.

The chain links TRBV12-3 or TRBV12-4 to TRBJ1-2; D gene ambiguous. This CDR3 has 13 amino acids. V dropped 4 bases and J dropped 10 bases, with 16 bases sitting between them. The DNA of the CDR3 is TGTGCCAGCAGTTGGGGAACGGTTCCGACCTACACCTTC. Its translation is CASSWGTVPTYTF.

This chain links TRBV27 with TRBJ1-1, with a possible D match to TRBD1 (5 bases). CDR1 MNHEY and CDR2 SMNVEV come from the germline V gene (reference sequence). Trimming left V 6 bases short and J 1 base short, with 15 bases between. The CDR3 is 15 amino acids. As DNA, the CDR3 is TGTGCCAGCAGCGCCCTGACAGAACCGAACACTGAAGCTTTCTTT. Protein sequence: CASSALTEPNTEAFF.